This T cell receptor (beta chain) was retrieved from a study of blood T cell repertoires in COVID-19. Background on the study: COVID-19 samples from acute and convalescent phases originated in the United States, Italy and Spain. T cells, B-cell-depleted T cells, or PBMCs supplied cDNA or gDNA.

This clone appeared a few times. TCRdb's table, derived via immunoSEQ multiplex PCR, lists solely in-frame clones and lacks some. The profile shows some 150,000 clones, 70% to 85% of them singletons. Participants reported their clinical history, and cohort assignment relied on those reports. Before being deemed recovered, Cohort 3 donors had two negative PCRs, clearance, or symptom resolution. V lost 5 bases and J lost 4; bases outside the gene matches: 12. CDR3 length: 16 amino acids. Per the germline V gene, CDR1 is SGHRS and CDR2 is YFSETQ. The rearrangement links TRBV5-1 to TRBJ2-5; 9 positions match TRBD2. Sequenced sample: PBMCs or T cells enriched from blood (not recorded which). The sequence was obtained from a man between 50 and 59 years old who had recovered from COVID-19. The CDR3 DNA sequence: TGCGCCAGCAGGACGGCGGGGGGGCCGCGGGGAGAGACCCAGTACTTC. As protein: CASRTAGGPRGETQYF.